This T cell receptor (beta chain) is from a study of PD-1 blockade in classical Hodgkin lymphoma. Broader study findings: CD4+ but not CD8+ TCR diversity rose significantly by C4D1. Lower baseline TCR diversity marked trial partial responders and progressors.

Repertoires were generated with immunoSEQ multiplex PCR, while TCRdb's copy carries only in-frame clones and drops some. The table records around 45,000 clones, just under 80% of them present only once. Time point of the sample: cycle 4 day 1 (C4D1), after less than seven weeks of nivolumab. All patients experienced relapse after autologous stem cell transplantation, and brentuximab vedotin exposure was variable. V shed 0 bases and J shed 0 bases, with 12 bases lying between them. The germline gives CDR1 MNHEY, CDR2 SMNVEV (reference sequence). The CDR3 extends over 16 amino acids. In regard to this clone: Its antigen is as yet unknown.

This sequence originates from a human donor with classical Hodgkin lymphoma. The starting material was peripheral blood mononuclear cells (PBMCs), obtained before the fourth cycle of nivolumab. This chain uses TRBV27 with TRBJ2-7, with D tentatively TRBD2 (5 bases). The DNA of the CDR3 is TGTGCCAGCAGTTTATCTGGTCCGGACTCCTCCTACGAGCAGTACTTC. This gives the protein CASSLSGPDSSYEQYF.